Shown below are 5 T cell receptor beta chains from a single sample sequenced in a study of blood T cell repertoires in COVID-19. The protocol was immunoSEQ multiplex PCR, while the TCRdb copy is restricted to in-frame clones and leaves out a portion. The profile shows approximately 200,000 clones, about 82% of them singletons. The specimen sequenced was PBMCs or T cells enriched from blood (not recorded which). All receptors come from a woman aged 25 to 45 who had recovered from COVID-19.

V gene TRBV5-1 combines with J gene TRBJ1-1; 7 positions agree with TRBD1. Germline values: CDR1 SGHRS, CDR2 YFSETQ. The CDR3 runs 14 residues. With 2 bases clipped from V and 0 bases from J, the junction kept 1 base outside the gene matches. Here the CDR3 DNA reads TGCGCCAGCAGCTTACAGGGGATGAACACTGAAGCTTTCTTT. Protein product: CASSLQGMNTEAFF.

The gene calls are TRBV5-1 and TRBJ1-4, with 7 bases aligning to TRBD1. Trimming took 3 bases from V and 5 from J; bases not matched to a gene: 4. Germline V gene lookup returns CDR1 SGHRS and CDR2 YFSETQ. The CDR3 length is 14 residues. CDR3 nucleotides: TGCGCCAGCAGCTCGGACAGGACGAATGAAAAACTGTTTTTT. Protein product: CASSSDRTNEKLFF.

V gene TRBV4-1 combines with J gene TRBJ2-7, with TRBD2 matching 9 bases. The CDR3 is made up of 18 amino acids. The junction had 11 bases not matched to a gene; V was cut back by 0 bases and J by 2 bases. Germline V gene data show CDR1 as MGHRA and CDR2 as YSYEKL. CDR3 sequence reads: CASSQDFPWTSAAYEQYF. CDR3 nucleotide sequence: TGCGCCAGCAGCCAAGATTTCCCTTGGACTAGCGCTGCCTACGAGCAGTACTTC.

The rearrangement uses TRBV5-4 and TRBJ2-4; D is undetermined. Trimming stripped 0 bases from V and 2 bases from J, with 18 bases between. The CDR3 length is 18 residues. Per the germline V gene, CDR1 is SGHNT and CDR2 is YYREEE (reference sequence). For the CDR3, the DNA is TGTGCCAGCAGCTTGGGTGTCGGGTTGGATGGATCCAAAAACATTCAGTACTTC. Protein product: CASSLGVGLDGSKNIQYF.

The chain recombines TRBV5-6 with TRBJ1-5, with D possibly TRBD1 on 5 matching bases. The germline gives CDR1 SGHDT, CDR2 YYEEEE. The CDR3 is 14 amino acids. Trimming took off 4 bases at V and 3 bases at J, with 11 bases between the two ends. The CDR3 DNA sequence: TGTGCCAGCAGCCGTCGACAGAACAATCAGCCCCAGCATTTT. Its protein product is CASSRRQNNQPQHF.